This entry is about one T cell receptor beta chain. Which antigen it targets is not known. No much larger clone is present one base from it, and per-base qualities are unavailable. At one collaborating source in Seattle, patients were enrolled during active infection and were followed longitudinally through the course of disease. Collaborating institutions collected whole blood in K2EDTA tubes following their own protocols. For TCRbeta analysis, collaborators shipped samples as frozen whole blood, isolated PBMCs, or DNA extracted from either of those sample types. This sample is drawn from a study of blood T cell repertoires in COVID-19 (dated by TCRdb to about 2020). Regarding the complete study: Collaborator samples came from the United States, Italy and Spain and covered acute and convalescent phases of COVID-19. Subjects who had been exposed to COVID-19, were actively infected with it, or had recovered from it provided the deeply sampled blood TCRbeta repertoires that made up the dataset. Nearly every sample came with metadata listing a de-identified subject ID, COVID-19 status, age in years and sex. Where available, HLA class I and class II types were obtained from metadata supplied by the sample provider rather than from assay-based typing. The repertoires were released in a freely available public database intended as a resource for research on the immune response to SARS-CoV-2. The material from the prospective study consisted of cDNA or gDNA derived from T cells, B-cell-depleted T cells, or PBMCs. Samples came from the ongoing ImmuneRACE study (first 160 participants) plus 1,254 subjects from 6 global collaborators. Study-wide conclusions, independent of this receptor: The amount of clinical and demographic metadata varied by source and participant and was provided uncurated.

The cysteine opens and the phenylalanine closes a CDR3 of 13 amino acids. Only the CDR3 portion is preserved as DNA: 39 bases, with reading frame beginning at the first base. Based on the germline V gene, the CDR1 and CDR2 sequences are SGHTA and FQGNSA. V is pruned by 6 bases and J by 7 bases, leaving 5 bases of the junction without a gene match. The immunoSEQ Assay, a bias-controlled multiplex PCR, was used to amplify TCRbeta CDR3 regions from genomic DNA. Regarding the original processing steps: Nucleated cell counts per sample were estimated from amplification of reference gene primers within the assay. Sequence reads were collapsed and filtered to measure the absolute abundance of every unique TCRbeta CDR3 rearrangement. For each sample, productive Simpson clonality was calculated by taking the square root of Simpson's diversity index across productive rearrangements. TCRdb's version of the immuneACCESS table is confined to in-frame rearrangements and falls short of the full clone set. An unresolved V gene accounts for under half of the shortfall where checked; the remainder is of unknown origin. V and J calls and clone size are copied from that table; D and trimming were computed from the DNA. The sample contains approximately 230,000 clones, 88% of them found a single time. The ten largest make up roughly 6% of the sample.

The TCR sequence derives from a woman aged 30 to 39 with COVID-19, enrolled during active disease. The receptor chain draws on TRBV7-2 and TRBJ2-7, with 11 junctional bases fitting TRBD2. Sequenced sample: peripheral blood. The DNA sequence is TGTGCCAGCAGTAGCGGGGGGGTCCGGGAGCAGTACTTC. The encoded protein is CASSSGGVREQYF.